A single T cell receptor (beta chain) is shown here with its context. Antigen specificity is unknown. The same CDR3 also results from other DNA sequences found in this sample. This entry belongs to a study of T cell responses to AZD1222 COVID-19 vaccine. Study summary: Second doses that came at about 4 or about 12 weeks were put together. Study-level findings and limits: A mostly white British donor set with more females was recruited, and clonal diversity was possibly underestimated. Repertoire sampling happened only post peak T cell response.

Sequencing was performed with immunoSEQ multiplex PCR; in TCRdb, only in-frame clones are kept and a portion is missing. The data hold some 120,000 clones, with 91% observed a single time. The germline V gene encodes CDR1 MNHEY and CDR2 SMNVEV (reference sequence). Trimming removed 5 bases from V and 2 bases from J, with 9 bases in between. The length of the CDR3 is 13 residues. This receptor was identified in an adult in good health. V gene TRBV27 combines with J gene TRBJ1-2; D unclear. Material: peripheral blood, obtained on day 0 of AZD1222 vaccination. CDR3 amino acids: CASSLRENYGYTF. DNA for the CDR3: TGTGCCAGCAGTCTTCGGGAAAACTATGGCTACACCTTC.